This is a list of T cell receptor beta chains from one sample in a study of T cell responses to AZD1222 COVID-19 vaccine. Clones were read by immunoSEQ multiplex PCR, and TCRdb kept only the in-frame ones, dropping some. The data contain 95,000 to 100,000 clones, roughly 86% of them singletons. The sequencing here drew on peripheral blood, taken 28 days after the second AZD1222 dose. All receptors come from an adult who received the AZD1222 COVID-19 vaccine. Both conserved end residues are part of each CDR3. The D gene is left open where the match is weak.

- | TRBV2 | CASRGNTEAFF
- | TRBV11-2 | CASSLTSADTQYF
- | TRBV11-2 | CASSLGGRQFF
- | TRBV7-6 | CASSRSWTGGPNEQYF
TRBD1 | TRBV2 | CASSGTGGSYGYTF
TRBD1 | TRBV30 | CACQGAAYEQYF
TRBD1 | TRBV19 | CASKEGGAGNQPQHF
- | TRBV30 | CAWSSYSNQPQHF
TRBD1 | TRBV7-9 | CASRLGTDEAFF
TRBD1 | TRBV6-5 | CASSPGQGSYGYTF
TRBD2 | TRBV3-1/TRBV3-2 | CASSQDGPGGYNEQFF
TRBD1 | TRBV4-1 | CASSQTMGQLPSWAFF
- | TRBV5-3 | CARSLEPMNTEAFF
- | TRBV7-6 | CASSLRQVSGANVLTF
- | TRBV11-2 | CASSLDRPRLSYEQYF
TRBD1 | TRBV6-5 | CASSYSTGGVRTEAFF
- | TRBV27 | CASRAGGGTDTQYF
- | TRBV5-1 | CASARDTNNEKLFF
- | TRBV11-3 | CASSHGAGQAHEQYF
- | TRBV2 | CASTQDYSGEQYF
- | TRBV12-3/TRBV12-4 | CASSFDPNTEAFF
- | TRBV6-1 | CASSDRYGGYTF
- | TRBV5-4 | CASSLGMVNTEAFF
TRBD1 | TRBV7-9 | CASSPTRTGGINTEAFF
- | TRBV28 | CATCGQSPQETQYF